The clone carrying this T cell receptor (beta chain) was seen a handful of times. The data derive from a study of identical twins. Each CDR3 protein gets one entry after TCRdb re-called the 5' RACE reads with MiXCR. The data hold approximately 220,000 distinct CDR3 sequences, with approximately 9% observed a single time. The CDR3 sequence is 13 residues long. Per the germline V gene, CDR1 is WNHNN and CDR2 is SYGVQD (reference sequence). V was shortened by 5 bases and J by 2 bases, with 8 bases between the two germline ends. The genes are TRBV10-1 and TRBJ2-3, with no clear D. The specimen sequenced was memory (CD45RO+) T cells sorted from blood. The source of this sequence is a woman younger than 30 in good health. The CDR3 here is CASSPGPTDTQYF. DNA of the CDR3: TGCGCCAGCAGTCCCGGACCCACAGATACGCAGTATTTT.